The 31 T cell receptor beta chains in this list originate from one sample, sequenced in a study of blood T cell repertoires in COVID-19. Assay used: immunoSEQ multiplex PCR; TCRdb lists only in-frame clones, some missing. Seen here are 300,000 to 400,000 clones, roughly 88% observed once, and the top ten hold over 0.9%. Specimen: PBMCs or T cells enriched from blood (not recorded which). The receptors shown here come from a young woman with acute COVID-19.

The rearrangement joins TRBV7-9 to TRBJ1-1; D gene ambiguous. This CDR3 region has 13 residues. V lost 6 bases and J lost 0, with 8 bases in between. Germline V CDR1 and CDR2: SEHNR, FQNEAQ (reference sequence). The CDR3, as DNA: TGTGCCAGCAGTGGGCAGCTGAACACTGAAGCTTTCTTT. Translated, it gives CASSGQLNTEAFF.

The chain links TRBV7-9 to TRBJ2-7; maybe TRBD1 (6 bases). V was clipped by 5 bases and J by 3 bases, with 23 bases between them. Germline values: CDR1 SEHNR, CDR2 FQNEAQ (reference sequence). There are 17 residues in the CDR3. The CDR3 nucleotides are TGTGCCAGCAGCGATACGGCTGGGGGCGAATCCGGCTACGAGCAGTACTTC. As protein: CASSDTAGGESGYEQYF.

The chain links TRBV2 to TRBJ1-1; D remains ambiguous. Deletions cut 6 bases from V and 8 bases from J, with 10 bases between. Per germline, CDR1 SNHLY and CDR2 FYNNEI. The CDR3 is 11 amino acids. The CDR3, as DNA: TGTGCCAGCAGAAGAGGACTGGAAGCTTTCTTT. This codes for CASRRGLEAFF.

The rearrangement links TRBV7-2 to TRBJ2-7, with D uncertain. This CDR3 is 14 amino acids long. Deletions cut 1 base from V and 3 bases from J, with 10 bases between. Germline CDR1 is SGHTA and CDR2 is FQGNSA. The CDR3: CASSLVSSHYEQYF. In DNA, the CDR3 is TGTGCCAGCAGCTTAGTTAGCAGCCACTACGAGCAGTACTTC. The variable domain in full, completed from reference TRBV7-2 and TRBJ2-7, reads GAGVSQSPSNKVTEKGKDVELRCDPISGHTALYWYRQSLGQGLEFLIYFQGNSAPDKSGLPSDRFSAERTGGSVSTLTIQRTQQEDSAVYLCASSLVSSHYEQYFGPGTRLTVT.

This chain joins TRBV4-1 and TRBJ2-7, with D perhaps matching TRBD2 (5 bases). CDR1 MGHRA and CDR2 YSYEKL come from the germline V gene. Trimming removed 1 base from V and 1 base from J, with 11 bases in between. The CDR3 spans 15 residues. The CDR3 is CASSQGRALSYEQYF. DNA for the CDR3: TGCGCCAGCAGCCAAGGGCGGGCCCTTTCCTACGAGCAGTACTTC.

A single count supports this clone. The chain links TRBV7-2 to TRBJ2-1, with TRBD2 identical over 11 bases. From germline, CDR1 is SGHTA and CDR2 FQGNSA. This CDR3 spans 15 amino acids. V lost 4 bases, J lost 10 bases, and 9 bases stayed unmatched. CDR3 protein: CASSSNSGGAGEQFF. CDR3 in DNA: TGTGCCAGCAGCTCGAATAGCGGGGGGGCGGGCGAGCAGTTCTTC.

The chain carries TRBV27 and TRBJ2-1; unclear D gene. V was shortened by 3 bases and J by 3 bases, with 9 bases between the two germline ends. The germline gives CDR1 MNHEY, CDR2 SMNVEV (reference sequence). The CDR3 contains 14 residues. The CDR3 here is CASSFAPGYNEQFF. The CDR3 DNA reads as TGTGCCAGCAGTTTCGCTCCCGGCTACAATGAGCAGTTCTTC.

The J gene is TRBJ1-6, the V gene TRBV27; 8 bases agree with TRBD1. Germline CDR1 MNHEY, CDR2 SMNVEV (reference sequence). V shed 2 bases and J 13 bases; nucleotides not matched to a gene: 19. The CDR3 length is 18 residues. The CDR3 region is CASSLISIGQTGVKPLHF. The CDR3 region has the DNA TGTGCCAGCAGTTTAATTTCTATTGGACAGACAGGGGTCAAGCCCCTCCACTTT.

The genes are TRBV9 and TRBJ1-2; 7 bases are a match to TRBD1. J gave up 1 base and V 4 bases, and 7 bases lay outside the gene matches. The CDR3 has 15 residues. Germline assignment: CDR1 SGDLS and CDR2 YYNGEE. CDR3 nucleotides: TGTGCCAGCAGCCCTCCAGGGGGATTTAACTATGGCTACACCTTC. It is translated as CASSPPGGFNYGYTF.

This chain uses TRBV5-5 with TRBJ1-5, with D possibly matching TRBD1 (5 bases). The germline gives CDR1 SGHKS, CDR2 YYEKEE (reference sequence). The CDR3 is 17 amino acids. With 1 base removed from V and 3 bases from J, the gap between germline ends came to 17 bases. This CDR3 is CASSLIPGVWLNQPQHF. CDR3 sequence (DNA): TGTGCCAGCAGCTTGATTCCGGGGGTGTGGCTCAATCAGCCCCAGCATTTT.

CDR3 bases: TGTGCCTGGGGGGGACAGCAGTACTCTGGAAACACCATATATTTT. Translated: CAWGGQQYSGNTIYF. The gene calls are TRBV30 and TRBJ1-3, with TRBD1 identical over 7 bases. CDR3 size: 15 residues. Unmatched junction bases numbered 7, after V lost 5 bases and J lost 0 bases. Germline V gene sequence: CDR1 GTSNPN, CDR2 SVGIG (reference sequence). The variable domain in full, with the rest retrieved from reference TRBV30 and TRBJ1-3, is SQTIHQWPATLVQPVGSPLSLECTVEGTSNPNLYWYRQAAGRGLQLLFYSVGIGQISSEVPQNLSASRPQDRQFILSSKKLLLSDSGFYLCAWGGQQYSGNTIYFGEGSWLTVV.

The gene calls are TRBV2 and TRBJ2-5; perhaps TRBD1 as D (6 bases). Between the trimmed V and J ends, which lost 6 bases and 5 bases, there was a span of 16 bases. CDR1 and CDR2 from the germline V gene are SNHLY and FYNNEI. This CDR3 is 14 amino acids long. DNA of the CDR3: TGTGCCAGCAGCACAACAGGGACCTCCGAGACCCAGTACTTC. Translating it yields CASSTTGTSETQYF. The variable domain in full, completed from reference TRBV2 and TRBJ2-5, reads EPEVTQTPSHQVTQMGQEVILRCVPISNHLYFYWYRQILGQKVEFLVSFYNNEISEKSEIFDDQFSVERPDGSNFTLKIRSTKLEDSAMYFCASSTTGTSETQYFGPGTRLLVL.

The chain carries TRBV3-1 (or the pseudogene TRBV3-2) and TRBJ1-5, with D tentatively TRBD1 (6 bases). This CDR3 comprises 15 residues. Per the germline V gene, CDR1 is LGHDT and CDR2 is YNNKEL (reference sequence). V was trimmed by 4 bases and J by 6 bases, leaving 16 bases between them. The CDR3 loop reads CASSPSRGAPQPQHF. CDR3 nucleotide sequence: TGTGCCAGCAGCCCTAGTCGGGGGGCCCCTCAGCCCCAGCATTTT.

This chain uses TRBV5-8 with TRBJ2-1; 11 bases match TRBD2. Germline assignment: CDR1 SGHTS and CDR2 YDEGEE. This CDR3 is built from 15 residues. V lost 3 bases, J lost 2 bases, and 1 base stayed unmatched. As DNA, the CDR3 is TGTGCCAGCAGCTCGGGACTAGCGGCCTACAATGAGCAGTTCTTC. This encodes CASSSGLAAYNEQFF.

This sequence joins TRBV6-5 and TRBJ1-2, with 10 positions matching TRBD1. CDR1 is MNHEY and CDR2 is SVGAGI in the germline V gene. The CDR3 has 13 amino acids. J gave up 8 bases and V 7 bases, and 7 bases lay outside the gene matches. CDR3 loop: CASTVGQGQGYTF. The CDR3 nucleotides read TGTGCCAGCACCGTGGGACAGGGGCAAGGCTACACCTTC.

On this clone: Other DNA sequences in this sample translate to the same CDR3. This sequence joins TRBV5-1 and TRBJ1-6; 7 nucleotides agree with TRBD1. The CDR3 is 14 residues long. Per germline, CDR1 SGHRS and CDR2 YFSETQ. Trimming took 0 bases from V and 6 from J; bases not matched to a gene: 0. This CDR3 is CASSLGQGNSPLHF. The CDR3 DNA reads as TGCGCCAGCAGCTTGGGACAGGGTAATTCACCCCTCCACTTT.

The sample holds one count of this clone. The chain couples TRBV7-6 to TRBJ2-7; 7 positions match TRBD2. This CDR3 comprises 15 residues. In germline, CDR1 is SGHVS, CDR2 FNYEAQ. The trim removed 2 bases at V and 2 bases at J, leaving 6 bases unmatched. CDR3 nucleotides: TGTGCCAGCAGCTTATATGGGGGGGAAACCTACGAGCAGTACTTC. It encodes CASSLYGGETYEQYF. Filled out from reference TRBV7-6 and TRBJ2-7, the complete variable domain reads GAGVSQSPRYKVTKRGQDVALRCDPISGHVSLYWYRQALGQGPEFLTYFNYEAQQDKSGLPNDRFSAERPEGSISTLTIQRTEQRDSAMYRCASSLYGGETYEQYFGPGTRLTVT.

The J gene is TRBJ2-3, the V gene TRBV7-3; D possibly corresponds to TRBD2 (5 bases). Trimming took off 6 bases at V and 5 bases at J, with 12 bases between the two ends. Germline lookup yields CDR1 SGHTA and CDR2 FQGTGA. The length of the CDR3 is 13 residues. Written as DNA, the CDR3 is TGTGCCAGCAGTCCACGCGCGGGAGATACGCAGTATTTT. Translating it yields CASSPRAGDTQYF.

This chain uses TRBV7-2 with TRBJ2-7; 7 positions match TRBD1. The CDR3 runs 17 residues. Germline trimming cut 0 bases from V and 4 bases from J; bases unmatched to any gene: 12. Per germline, CDR1 SGHTA and CDR2 FQGNSA. The CDR3 is CASSLAATGNPSYEQYF. DNA for the CDR3: TGTGCCAGCAGCTTAGCCGCGACAGGGAACCCCTCTTACGAGCAGTACTTC.

This chain connects TRBV4-2 to TRBJ2-2, with TRBD2 as a possible D gene (5 bases). CDR1 is LGHNA, CDR2 YNFKEQ, per germline. V was cut by 5 bases and J by 0 bases, with 13 bases left in between. The CDR3 has 16 amino acids. The CDR3 DNA follows: TGTGCCAGCAGCATACAGACTACGACGAACACCGGGGAGCTGTTTTTT. This codes for CASSIQTTTNTGELFF.

In this sample, this clone turned up once. The V and J genes are TRBV12-3 or TRBV12-4 and TRBJ2-5, with D uncertain. Trimming removed 6 bases at V and 3 bases at J, with 11 bases between. The CDR3 consists of 13 residues. This CDR3 is CASRSRGEETQYF. The DNA for the CDR3 is TGTGCCAGCAGATCCCGAGGTGAAGAGACCCAGTACTTC.

The sample holds one count of this clone. The chain is built from TRBV5-1 and TRBJ2-3; D perhaps matches TRBD2 (5 bases). Germline CDR1 is SGHRS and CDR2 is YFSETQ. V gave up 0 bases and J gave up 2 bases, with 10 bases separating them. The CDR3 runs to 15 residues. The CDR3 loop reads CASSLAGLNTDTQYF. DNA for the CDR3: TGCGCCAGCAGCTTGGCCGGACTCAACACAGATACGCAGTATTTT.

The chain recombines TRBV6-2 or TRBV6-3 with TRBJ1-6; D might be TRBD1 (6 bases). The CDR3 is 16 residues long. Trimming removed 1 base from V and 10 bases from J, with 17 bases in between. Germline V CDR1 and CDR2: MNHEY, SVGEGT. The CDR3 region is CASSYYPGQLFSPLHF. The CDR3 region has the DNA TGTGCCAGCAGTTACTACCCGGGACAACTTTTCTCACCCCTCCACTTT.

The chain links TRBV6-5 to TRBJ2-7, with a weak D call TRBD2 (5 bases). This CDR3 comprises 13 residues. Germline V gives CDR1 MNHEY, CDR2 SVGAGI. V gave up 2 bases and J gave up 3 bases, with 8 bases separating them. CDR3 bases: TGTGCCAGCAGTTACGGACTTTACTACGAGCAGTACTTC. It encodes CASSYGLYYEQYF.

The CDR3 DNA is TGCGCCAGCACTTGGGGCGGGGGTAACGAGCAGTACTTC. Its protein product is CASTWGGGNEQYF. The V and J genes are TRBV5-1 and TRBJ2-7, with 7 bases matching TRBD2. Germline loops: CDR1 SGHRS, CDR2 YFSETQ. The V segment lost 6 bases and the J segment 5 bases; nucleotides outside the gene matches: 8. CDR3 length equals 13 residues.

This chain joins TRBV18 and TRBJ1-1; D remains ambiguous. V was pared by 2 bases and J by 6 bases, with 7 bases between. The CDR3 extends over 12 amino acids. Germline CDR1 KGHSH, CDR2 LQKENI. The CDR3: CASSPSPPEAFF. Here the CDR3 DNA reads TGTGCCAGCTCACCATCTCCCCCTGAAGCTTTCTTT.

The DNA for the CDR3 is TGTGCCAGCAGTGAGGGGGGGTTGGGTGCTTTCTTT. Amino acids: CASSEGGLGAFF. This chain links TRBV2 with TRBJ1-1, with D perhaps TRBD1 (5 bases). The CDR3 is made up of 12 amino acids. From germline, CDR1 is SNHLY and CDR2 FYNNEI. V lost 3 bases to trimming and J lost 11 bases, with 13 bases between them.

This chain uses TRBV6-2 or TRBV6-3 with TRBJ1-5; 7 nucleotides align to TRBD1. Trimming took 4 bases from V and 3 from J; bases not matched to a gene: 3. The CDR3 is 14 residues long. Germline V CDR1 and CDR2: MNHEY, SVGEGT. CDR3 coding DNA: TGTGCCAGCAGTTTACAGGGGTACAATCAGCCCCAGCATTTT. As protein: CASSLQGYNQPQHF.

This clone was recorded once. One end of the junction varies from germline; a read error may be responsible. This rearrangement joins TRBV5-5 to TRBJ1-1; a weak D match, TRBD1 (6 bases). The CDR3 covers 12 residues. Germline values: CDR1 SGHKS, CDR2 YYEKEE (reference sequence). In DNA, the CDR3 is TGTGCCAGCAGCTTCTACGGGGGGCTGGTTTTTTTT. Encoded protein: CASSFYGGLVFF.

The V and J genes are TRBV27 and TRBJ2-7; a possible D gene is TRBD2 (5 bases). CDR1 and CDR2 (germline): MNHEY, SMNVEV (reference sequence). The V gene lost 5 bases and the J gene lost 4 bases, with 12 bases spanning the gap. There are 13 residues in the CDR3. CDR3 nucleotides: TGTGCCAGCAGTCCCGTAGGGAGATACGAGCAGTACTTC. Protein product: CASSPVGRYEQYF.

The chain uses TRBV6-5 and TRBJ1-6; TRBD1 agrees at 8 bases. There are 13 residues in the CDR3. The V gene's germline CDR1 is MNHEY and CDR2 SVGAGI. Unmatched junction bases numbered 6, after V lost 9 bases and J lost 8 bases. This chain's CDR3 is CASRTGRYSPLHF. In DNA form, the CDR3 reads TGTGCCAGTAGGACAGGGAGGTATTCACCCCTCCACTTT.